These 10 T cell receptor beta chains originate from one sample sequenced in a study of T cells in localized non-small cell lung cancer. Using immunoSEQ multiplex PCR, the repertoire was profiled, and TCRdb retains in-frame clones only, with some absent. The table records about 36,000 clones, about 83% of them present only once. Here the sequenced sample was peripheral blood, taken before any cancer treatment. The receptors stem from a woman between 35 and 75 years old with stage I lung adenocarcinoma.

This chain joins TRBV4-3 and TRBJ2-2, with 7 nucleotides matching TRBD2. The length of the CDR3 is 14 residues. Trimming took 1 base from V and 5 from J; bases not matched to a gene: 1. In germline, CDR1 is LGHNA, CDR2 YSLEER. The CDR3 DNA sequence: TGCGCCAGCAGCCAAGTTAGCGGGACCGGGGAGCTGTTTTTT. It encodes CASSQVSGTGELFF.

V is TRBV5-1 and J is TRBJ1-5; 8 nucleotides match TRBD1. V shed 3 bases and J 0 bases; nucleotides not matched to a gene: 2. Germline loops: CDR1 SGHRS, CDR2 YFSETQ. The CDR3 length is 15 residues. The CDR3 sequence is CASSSGTGSNQPQHF. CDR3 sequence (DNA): TGCGCCAGCAGCTCCGGGACAGGTAGCAATCAGCCCCAGCATTTT.

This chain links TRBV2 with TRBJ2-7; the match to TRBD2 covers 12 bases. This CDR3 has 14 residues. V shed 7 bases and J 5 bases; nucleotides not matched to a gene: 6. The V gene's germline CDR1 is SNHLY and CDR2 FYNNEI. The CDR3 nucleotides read TGTGCCAGCAACCGGGGACTAGCGGGCCACGAGCAGTACTTC. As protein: CASNRGLAGHEQYF. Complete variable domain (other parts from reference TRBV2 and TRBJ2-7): EPEVTQTPSHQVTQMGQEVILRCVPISNHLYFYWYRQILGQKVEFLVSFYNNEISEKSEIFDDQFSVERPDGSNFTLKIRSTKLEDSAMYFCASNRGLAGHEQYFGPGTRLTVT.

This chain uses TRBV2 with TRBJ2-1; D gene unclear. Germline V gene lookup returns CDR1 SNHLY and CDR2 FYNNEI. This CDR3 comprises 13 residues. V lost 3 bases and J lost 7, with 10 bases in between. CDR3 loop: CASSDTGVNEQFF. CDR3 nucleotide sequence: TGTGCCAGCAGTGACACTGGGGTTAATGAGCAGTTCTTC. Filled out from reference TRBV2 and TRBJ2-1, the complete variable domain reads EPEVTQTPSHQVTQMGQEVILRCVPISNHLYFYWYRQILGQKVEFLVSFYNNEISEKSEIFDDQFSVERPDGSNFTLKIRSTKLEDSAMYFCASSDTGVNEQFFGPGTRLTVL.

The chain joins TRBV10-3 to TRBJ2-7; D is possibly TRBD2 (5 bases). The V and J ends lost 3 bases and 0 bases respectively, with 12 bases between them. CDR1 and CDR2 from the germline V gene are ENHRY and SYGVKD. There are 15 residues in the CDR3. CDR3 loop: CAISDPPGSSYEQYF. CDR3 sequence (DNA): TGTGCCATCAGTGACCCCCCGGGGAGCTCCTACGAGCAGTACTTC.

Here the CDR3 reads CASSEAGPNTEAFF. The DNA for the CDR3 is TGTGCCAGCAGTGAAGCAGGTCCAAACACTGAAGCTTTCTTT. The chain employs TRBV2 and TRBJ1-1; D remains ambiguous. With 0 bases removed from V and 2 bases from J, the gap between germline ends came to 7 bases. Germline CDR1 and CDR2: SNHLY and FYNNEI. The CDR3 length is 14 residues.

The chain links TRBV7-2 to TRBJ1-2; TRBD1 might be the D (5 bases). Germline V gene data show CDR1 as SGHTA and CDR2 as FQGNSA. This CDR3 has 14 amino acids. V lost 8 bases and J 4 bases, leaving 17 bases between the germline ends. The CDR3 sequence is CASRSPGGTYGYTF. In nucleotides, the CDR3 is TGTGCCAGCCGAAGCCCCGGTGGGACCTATGGCTACACCTTC.

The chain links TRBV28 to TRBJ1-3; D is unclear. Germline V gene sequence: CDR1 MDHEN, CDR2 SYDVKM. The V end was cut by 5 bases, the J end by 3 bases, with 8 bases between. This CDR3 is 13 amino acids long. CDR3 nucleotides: TGTGCCAGCAGTGAGACGAGTGGAAACACCATATATTTT. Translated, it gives CASSETSGNTIYF. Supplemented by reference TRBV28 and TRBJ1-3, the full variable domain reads DVKVTQSSRYLVKRTGEKVFLECVQDMDHENMFWYRQDPGLGLRLIYFSYDVKMKEKGDIPEGYSVSREKKERFSLILESASTNQTSMYLCASSETSGNTIYFGEGSWLTVV.

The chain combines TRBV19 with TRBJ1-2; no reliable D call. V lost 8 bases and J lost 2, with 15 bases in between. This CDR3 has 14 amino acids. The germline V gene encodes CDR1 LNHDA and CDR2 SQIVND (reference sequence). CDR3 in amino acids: CASPGAGVNYGYTF. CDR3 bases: TGTGCCAGTCCCGGAGCTGGGGTCAACTATGGCTACACCTTC.

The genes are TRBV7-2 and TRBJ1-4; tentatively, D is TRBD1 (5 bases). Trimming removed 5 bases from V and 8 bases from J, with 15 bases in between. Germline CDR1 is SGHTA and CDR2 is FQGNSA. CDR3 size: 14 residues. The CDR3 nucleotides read TGTGCCAGCAGCCCACAGGCTAGTGGGGAAAAACTGTTTTTT. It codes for CASSPQASGEKLFF.